The 8 T cell receptor beta chains given below trace back to one sample, sequenced in a study of cytomegalovirus exposure and HLA in healthy donors. The PCR used 60 Vbeta and 13 Jbeta primers. The table came from immunoSEQ multiplex PCR; TCRdb's copy has only in-frame clones and leaves some out. The sample carries some 120,000 clones, around 79% recorded once. The material sequenced was PBMCs. Source of these receptors: a woman in her 40s in good health and CMV-seronegative.

The V and J genes are TRBV27 and TRBJ1-5; D is unclear. CDR1 is MNHEY, CDR2 SMNVEV, per germline (reference sequence). Trimming pared 5 bases from V and 3 bases from J, leaving 8 bases between. CDR3 length equals 13 residues. The CDR3 sequence is CASSSSLNQPQHF. CDR3 nucleotide sequence: TGTGCCAGCAGTAGCTCTCTCAATCAGCCCCAGCATTTT.

This chain uses TRBV5-1 with TRBJ2-1; D possibly corresponds to TRBD2 (6 bases). This CDR3 region has 16 residues. The germline gives CDR1 SGHRS, CDR2 YFSETQ. The V gene lost 1 base and the J gene lost 1 base, with 12 bases spanning the gap. CDR3 in amino acids: CASSLLSGTSYNEQFF. The CDR3 nucleotides read TGCGCCAGCAGCTTGTTATCTGGGACTTCCTACAATGAGCAGTTCTTC. Together with reference TRBV5-1 and TRBJ2-1, the CDR3 gives the full variable domain: KAGVTQTPRYLIKTRGQQVTLSCSPISGHRSVSWYQQTPGQGLQFLFEYFSETQRNKGNFPGRFSGRQFSNSRSEMNVSTLELGDSALYLCASSLLSGTSYNEQFFGPGTRLTVL.

This clone was picked up a small number of times. The gene calls are TRBV28 and TRBJ1-4, with D maybe TRBD1 (5 bases). V was pared by 6 bases and J by 0 bases, with 20 bases between. The CDR3 extends over 18 amino acids. Germline lookup yields CDR1 MDHEN and CDR2 SYDVKM. The CDR3 is CASSPLVGASATNEKLFF. The CDR3 bases are TGTGCCAGCAGCCCTTTAGTTGGGGCCTCGGCAACTAATGAAAAACTGTTTTTT.

The rearrangement links TRBV28 to TRBJ2-3; D not certain. CDR1 is MDHEN and CDR2 is SYDVKM in the germline V gene. Trimming cost V 8 bases and J 4 bases, with 7 bases left between them. This CDR3 spans 11 amino acids. CDR3 coding DNA: TGTGCCAGCCTCCGGGCAGATACGCAGTATTTT. Encoded protein: CASLRADTQYF.

There are a few counts of this clone. V gene TRBV2 combines with J gene TRBJ2-4; 7 bases are shared with TRBD1. The J segment lost 0 bases and the V segment lost 5 bases, leaving 4 bases of the junction unmatched. Germline values: CDR1 SNHLY, CDR2 FYNNEI. This CDR3 is 15 amino acids long. The chain's CDR3 is CASSWDSIAKNIQYF. As DNA, the CDR3 is TGTGCCAGCAGTTGGGACAGTATAGCCAAAAACATTCAGTACTTC. The whole variable domain, filled in from reference TRBV2 and TRBJ2-4, reads EPEVTQTPSHQVTQMGQEVILRCVPISNHLYFYWYRQILGQKVEFLVSFYNNEISEKSEIFDDQFSVERPDGSNFTLKIRSTKLEDSAMYFCASSWDSIAKNIQYFGAGTRLSVL.

The gene calls are TRBV5-4 and TRBJ2-1; D might be TRBD2 (6 bases). This CDR3 comprises 15 residues. Trimming stripped 3 bases from V and 5 bases from J, with 15 bases between. Germline CDR1 is SGHNT and CDR2 is YYREEE (reference sequence). The CDR3 nucleotides read TGTGCCAGCAGCTCCCACCCACAGCGGGACAATGAGCAGTTCTTC. Translation: CASSSHPQRDNEQFF. Combining the CDR3 with reference TRBV5-4 and TRBJ2-1 gives the whole variable domain ETGVTQSPTHLIKTRGQQVTLRCSSQSGHNTVSWYQQALGQGPQFIFQYYREEENGRGNFPPRFSGLQFPNYSSELNVNALELDDSALYLCASSSHPQRDNEQFFGPGTRLTVL.

The CDR3 sequence is CASSPDGQGAGVYTF. The CDR3 DNA sequence: TGCGCCAGCAGCCCGGATGGACAGGGGGCTGGTGTCTACACCTTC. The chain employs TRBV5-1 and TRBJ1-2; 11 bases fit TRBD1. The trim removed 4 bases at V and 10 bases at J, leaving 12 bases unmatched. The CDR3 is 15 amino acids. In germline, CDR1 is SGHRS, CDR2 YFSETQ.

The chain carries TRBV2 and TRBJ2-7; D perhaps matches TRBD2 (6 bases). Germline V gene data show CDR1 as SNHLY and CDR2 as FYNNEI. The CDR3 is 13 residues long. Trimming removed 7 bases at V and 2 bases at J, with 12 bases between. In DNA form, the CDR3 reads TGTGCCAGCACCACCGGAGGGGCCTACGAGCAGTACTTC. This translates into CASTTGGAYEQYF.